These 14 T cell receptor beta chains were all obtained from the same sample, sequenced in a study of T-cell memory formation after mild COVID-19. TCRdb reprocessed the 5' RACE reads via MiXCR and lists one record per CDR3 protein. The sample holds under 400,000 distinct CDR3 sequences; around 28% are singletons and the top ten take roughly 13%. Sample: PBMCs or a T cell subset sorted from them (not recorded which). The receptor set was obtained from an adult woman who had mild COVID-19 (a few samples of this study predate the infection). Cell type and time point are not known.

With regard to this clonotype: A read error may produce the germline difference seen at one junction end. CDR3 amino acids: CASNLAGENEQFF. The DNA of the CDR3 is TGTGCCAGCAACTTGGCAGGGGAGAATGAGCAGTTCTTC. This chain connects TRBV5-6 to TRBJ2-1, with D tentatively TRBD1 (6 bases). This CDR3 has 13 residues. The germline V gene encodes CDR1 SGHDT and CDR2 YYEEEE.

This clonotype appeared once. J is TRBJ1-2 and V is TRBV5-6, with 10 bases matching TRBD1. The V and J ends lost 0 bases and 6 bases, in that order; junction bases with no gene match: 11. This CDR3 region has 17 residues. Germline assignment: CDR1 SGHDT and CDR2 YYEEEE. In DNA, the CDR3 is TGTGCCAGCAGCTTGGCGTTCGTGGGACAGGGGAGAGATGGCTACACCTTC. Amino acid sequence: CASSLAFVGQGRDGYTF.

The chain recombines TRBV7-9 with TRBJ2-7, with D perhaps being TRBD1 or TRBD2 (5 bases each). The CDR3 totals 11 residues. Germline lookup yields CDR1 SEHNR and CDR2 FQNEAQ (reference sequence). V lost 10 bases and J lost 3, with 10 bases in between. The CDR3 is CAIGTYYEQYF. The DNA for the CDR3 is TGTGCCATAGGGACCTACTACGAGCAGTACTTC.

V is TRBV5-1 and J is TRBJ2-5, with D unclear. In germline, CDR1 is SGHRS, CDR2 YFSETQ. V was clipped by 5 bases and J by 2 bases, with 10 bases between them. There are 13 residues in the CDR3. For the CDR3, the DNA is TGCGCCAGCAGACCCGGCGGACAAGAGACCCAGTACTTC. Encoded protein: CASRPGGQETQYF. The complete variable domain, with remaining parts taken from reference TRBV5-1 and TRBJ2-5, reads KAGVTQTPRYLIKTRGQQVTLSCSPISGHRSVSWYQQTPGQGLQFLFEYFSETQRNKGNFPGRFSGRQFSNSRSEMNVSTLELGDSALYLCASRPGGQETQYFGPGTRLLVL.

In this sample, this clonotype turned up a few times. The chain carries TRBV5-1 and TRBJ1-4; 8 positions match TRBD1. Germline lookup yields CDR1 SGHRS and CDR2 YFSETQ. The length of the CDR3 is 15 residues. Trimming removed 4 bases from V and 8 bases from J; junction bases left unmatched: 10. The CDR3 DNA reads TGCGCCAGCAGCCCTGGACAGGGCGTTAAGGAAAAACTGTTTTTT. This gives the protein CASSPGQGVKEKLFF.

This rearrangement joins TRBV5-1 to TRBJ2-7; no definite D call. The CDR3 spans 12 residues. Germline assignment: CDR1 SGHRS and CDR2 YFSETQ. V gave up 7 bases and J gave up 2 bases, with 10 bases separating them. This CDR3 reads CASQDGPYEQYF. CDR3 in DNA: TGCGCCAGCCAGGACGGTCCCTACGAGCAGTACTTC.

This clonotype was seen more than once but under ten times. The genes are TRBV7-6 and TRBJ2-2; weak D call: TRBD2 (7 bases). CDR1 and CDR2 (germline): SGHVS, FNYEAQ. Trimming stripped 4 bases from V and 3 bases from J, with 15 bases between. The CDR3 sequence is 16 residues long. The CDR3 here is CASSSSEGGDTGELFF. In nucleotides, the CDR3 is TGTGCCAGCAGCTCCAGCGAGGGGGGGGACACCGGGGAGCTGTTTTTT.

This clonotype showed up just a few times. V and J are TRBV6-2 or TRBV6-3 and TRBJ2-3; 12 bases map to TRBD2. Per germline, CDR1 MNHEY and CDR2 SVGEGT. J was trimmed by 2 bases and V by 6 bases; bases with no gene match: 9. This CDR3 region has 17 residues. The CDR3 region has the DNA TGTGCCAGCAGGAGACCTAGCGGGGGGGGCACCACAGATACGCAGTATTTT. It translates to CASRRPSGGGTTDTQYF.

CDR3: CASSPADRNYGYTF. For the CDR3, the DNA is TGTGCCAGCAGCCCAGCGGACAGGAACTATGGCTACACCTTC. This chain joins TRBV12-3 or TRBV12-4 and TRBJ1-2, with TRBD1 identical over 7 bases. V dropped 6 bases and J dropped 2; count of bases not matched to a gene: 6. The CDR3 covers 14 residues.

This clonotype was seen more than once but under ten times. Sequence at one end of the junction differs from germline and may be a read error. This chain joins TRBV5-1 and TRBJ2-2, with D maybe TRBD2 (5 bases). From germline, CDR1 is SGHRS and CDR2 YFSETQ. The CDR3 is 14 amino acids. For the CDR3, the DNA is TGCGCCAGCAGCCGGGATGGGAACGCCGGGGAGCTGTTTTTT. Its protein product is CASSRDGNAGELFF.

This clonotype has ten or more counts. The rearrangement links TRBV4-3 to TRBJ2-7, with 10 bases aligning to TRBD2. Germline CDR1 is LGHNA and CDR2 is YSLEER. The CDR3 runs to 16 residues. The V gene end was trimmed by 5 bases and the J gene end by 2 bases; junction bases not matched to a gene: 9. The CDR3: CASSMGLAGETYEQYF. The CDR3 coding sequence is TGCGCCAGCAGCATGGGGCTAGCGGGAGAAACCTACGAGCAGTACTTC.

This clonotype turned up a few times. This sequence joins TRBV6-5 and TRBJ2-5, with D unclear. Germline values: CDR1 MNHEY, CDR2 SVGAGI. This CDR3 spans 15 amino acids. The ends were cut back, 0 bases at V and 5 bases at J, with 13 bases in the middle. The CDR3 reads CASSYSAVVRETQYF. The CDR3 DNA reads TGTGCCAGCAGTTACTCGGCCGTCGTTAGGGAGACCCAGTACTTC.

This clonotype was detected a few times. The J gene is TRBJ2-7, the V gene TRBV12-3 or TRBV12-4, with no clear D. CDR3 size: 14 residues. V lost 6 bases, J lost 4 bases, and 16 bases lay in between. The CDR3 reads CASSLGLLRYEQYF. DNA for the CDR3: TGTGCCAGCAGCCTAGGGCTCCTTCGGTACGAGCAGTACTTC.

The sample holds a few counts of this clonotype. The J gene is TRBJ2-5, the V gene TRBV5-1, with TRBD2 matching 15 bases. In germline, CDR1 is SGHRS, CDR2 YFSETQ. Trimming took 1 base from V and 1 from J; bases not matched to a gene: 8. The length of the CDR3 is 19 residues. CDR3 region: CASSLSGTSGGSPQETQYF. Written as DNA, the CDR3 is TGCGCCAGCAGCTTGAGTGGGACTAGCGGGGGGTCTCCCCAAGAGACCCAGTACTTC.